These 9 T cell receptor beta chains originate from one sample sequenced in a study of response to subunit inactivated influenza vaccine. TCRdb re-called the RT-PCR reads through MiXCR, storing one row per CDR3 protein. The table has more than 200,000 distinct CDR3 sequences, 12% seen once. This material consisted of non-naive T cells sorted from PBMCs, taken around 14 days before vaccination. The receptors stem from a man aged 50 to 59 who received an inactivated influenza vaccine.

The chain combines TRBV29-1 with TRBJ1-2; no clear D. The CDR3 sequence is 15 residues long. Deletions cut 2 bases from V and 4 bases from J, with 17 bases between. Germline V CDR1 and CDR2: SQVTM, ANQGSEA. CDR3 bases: TGCAGCGTTGAAAAGGAAGGATGGGGTAGCTATGGCTACACCTTC. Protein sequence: CSVEKEGWGSYGYTF.

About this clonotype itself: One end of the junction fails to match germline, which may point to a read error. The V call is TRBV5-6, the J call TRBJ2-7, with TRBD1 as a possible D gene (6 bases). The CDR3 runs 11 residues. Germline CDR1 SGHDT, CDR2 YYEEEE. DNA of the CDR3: TGTGCCAGCAGCTCCGTCGGACAGTGGGACTTC. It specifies CASSSVGQWDF. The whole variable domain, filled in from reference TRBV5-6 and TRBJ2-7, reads DAGVTQSPTHLIKTRGQQVTLRCSPKSGHDTVSWYQQALGQGPQFIFQYYEEEERQRGNFPDRFSGHQFPNYSSELNVNALLLGDSALYLCASSSVGQWDFGPGTRLTVT.

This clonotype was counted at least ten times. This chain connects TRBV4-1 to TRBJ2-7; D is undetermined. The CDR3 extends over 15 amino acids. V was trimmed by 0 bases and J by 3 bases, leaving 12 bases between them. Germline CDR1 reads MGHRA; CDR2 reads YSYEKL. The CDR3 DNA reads TGCGCCAGCAGCCAAGACCGGTATACTGGCTACGAGCAGTACTTC. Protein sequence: CASSQDRYTGYEQYF.

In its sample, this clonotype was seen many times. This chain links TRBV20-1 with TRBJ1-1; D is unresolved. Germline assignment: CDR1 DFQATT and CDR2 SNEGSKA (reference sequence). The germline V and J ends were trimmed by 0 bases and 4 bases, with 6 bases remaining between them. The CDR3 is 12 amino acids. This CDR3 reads CSAREGSTEAFF. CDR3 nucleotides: TGCAGTGCTAGAGAGGGAAGCACTGAAGCTTTCTTT.

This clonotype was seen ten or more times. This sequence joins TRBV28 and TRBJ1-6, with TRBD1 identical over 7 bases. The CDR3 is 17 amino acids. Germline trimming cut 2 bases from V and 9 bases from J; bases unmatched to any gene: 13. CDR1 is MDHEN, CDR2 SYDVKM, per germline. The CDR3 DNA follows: TGTGCCAGCAGTTTAGACCCCACAGGGGCCGGTACTTCACCCCTCCACTTT. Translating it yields CASSLDPTGAGTSPLHF. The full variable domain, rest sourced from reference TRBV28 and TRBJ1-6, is DVKVTQSSRYLVKRTGEKVFLECVQDMDHENMFWYRQDPGLGLRLIYFSYDVKMKEKGDIPEGYSVSREKKERFSLILESASTNQTSMYLCASSLDPTGAGTSPLHFGNGTRLTVT.

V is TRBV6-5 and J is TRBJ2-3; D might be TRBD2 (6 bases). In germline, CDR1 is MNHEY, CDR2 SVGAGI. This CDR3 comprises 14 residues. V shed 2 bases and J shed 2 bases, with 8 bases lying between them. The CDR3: CASSYGRYTDTQYF. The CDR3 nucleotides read TGTGCCAGCAGTTACGGGAGGTACACAGATACGCAGTATTTT.

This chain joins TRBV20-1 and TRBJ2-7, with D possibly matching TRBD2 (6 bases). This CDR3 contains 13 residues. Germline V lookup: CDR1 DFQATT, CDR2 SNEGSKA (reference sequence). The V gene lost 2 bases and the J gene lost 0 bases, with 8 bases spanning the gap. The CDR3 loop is CSARPSVSYEQYF. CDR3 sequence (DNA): TGCAGTGCTAGACCTAGCGTCTCCTACGAGCAGTACTTC.

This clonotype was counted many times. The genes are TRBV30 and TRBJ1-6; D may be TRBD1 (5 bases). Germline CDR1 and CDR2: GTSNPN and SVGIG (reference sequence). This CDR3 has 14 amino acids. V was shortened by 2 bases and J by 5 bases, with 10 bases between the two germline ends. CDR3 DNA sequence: TGTGCCTGGAGTCCCGGGACCAATAATTCACCCCTCCACTTT. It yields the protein CAWSPGTNNSPLHF.

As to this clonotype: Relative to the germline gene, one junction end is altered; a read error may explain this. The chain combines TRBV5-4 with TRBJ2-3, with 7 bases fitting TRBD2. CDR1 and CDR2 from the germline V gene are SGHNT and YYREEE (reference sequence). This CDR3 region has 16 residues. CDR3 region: CASSLAQASGTDTQYF. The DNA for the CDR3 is TGTGCCAGCAGCTTGGCCCAGGCTAGCGGCACTGATACGCAGTATTTT.